Listed below are T cell receptor beta chains from one sample, sequenced in a study of somatic mutations in cytotoxic T cells in rheumatoid arthritis. Measured with immunoSEQ multiplex PCR; TCRdb has only the in-frame clones, and not every one. The sample carries some 19,000 clones, over 75% recorded once. Sequencing input: CD8+ T cells sorted from blood. The receptors come from a man aged 18 to 30 with rheumatoid arthritis. CDR3s leave out the opening cysteine and the closing phenylalanine or tryptophan.

v_call,j_call,cdr3_aa
TRBV7-9,TRBJ2-3,ASSWTSGGALGTDTQY
TRBV7-6,TRBJ1-4,ASSLFGGLDEKLF
TRBV6-1,TRBJ2-7,ASSERISGGYEQY
TRBV11-2,TRBJ1-2,ASSLQGRNYGYT
TRBV5-6,TRBJ2-2,ASSGRTWTGWNTGELF
TRBV28,TRBJ1-4,ASRPDITYTATNEKLF
TRBV10-1,TRBJ2-3,ASSDGDTQY
TRBV4-1,TRBJ1-4,ASSLETGPNEKLF
TRBV9,TRBJ1-5,ASSVGTVNQPQH
TRBV6-4,TRBJ1-5,ASSALGGAGQPQH
TRBV4-2,TRBJ2-5,ASSQDWGRGGGETQY
TRBV5-1,TRBJ1-3,ASSPGSSVGNTIY
TRBV28,TRBJ2-7,ASSLFFWGNGHEQY
TRBV18,TRBJ2-2,ASSPSPTATNTGELF
TRBV28,TRBJ1-1,ASKFGGNTEAF
TRBV9,TRBJ1-3,ASSVEGSGNTIY
TRBV5-1,TRBJ2-5,ASSYDRGPAGETQY
TRBV27,TRBJ1-2,ASTKVRGEYGYT
TRBV29-1,TRBJ2-7,SVEESRDTYEQY
TRBV23-1,TRBJ1-3,ASRIRGNTIY
TRBV18,TRBJ2-7,ASSPNTGPTYEQY
TRBV7-6,TRBJ1-2,ASSPSGSYGYT
TRBV19,TRBJ1-1,ASSMSGQSTEAF
TRBV15,TRBJ1-4,ATSRARDRVGEKLF
TRBV11-2,TRBJ2-7,ASSLVPSGSTYEQY
TRBV7-9,TRBJ2-7,ASSLVGLEGRKYEQY
TRBV6-5,TRBJ1-1,ASTSPSMNTEAF
TRBV28,TRBJ1-5,ASSLNQPQH
TRBV7-6,TRBJ2-1,ASSWVQGGNEQF